What follows are 6 T cell receptor beta chains derived from one specimen sequenced in a study of blood T cell repertoires in COVID-19. Profiled with immunoSEQ multiplex PCR; TCRdb holds only in-frame clones, not every one. Here the sample spans 180,000 or so clones, over 75% being singletons. Sample: PBMCs or T cells enriched from blood (not recorded which). These receptors were obtained from a man over 45 who had recovered from COVID-19.

The chain links TRBV29-1 to TRBJ1-2; D gene unclear. The length of the CDR3 is 13 residues. Between the trimmed V and J ends, which lost 7 bases and 4 bases, there was a span of 16 bases. Germline values: CDR1 SQVTM, CDR2 ANQGSEA. CDR3 nucleotide sequence: TGCAGCGCCCTGCCAGGTGCGGGCTATGGCTACACCTTC. Its translation: CSALPGAGYGYTF.

The CDR3 DNA follows: TGTGCCAGCAGCACGGACACAGGCTACACCTTC. It encodes CASSTDTGYTF. The genes are TRBV28 and TRBJ1-2, with D maybe TRBD1 (5 bases). The germline V gene encodes CDR1 MDHEN and CDR2 SYDVKM. The CDR3 is 11 amino acids. V shed 6 bases and J shed 8 bases, with 10 bases lying between them.

This rearrangement joins TRBV12-2 to TRBJ2-1; the table gives TRBD2 as D, unverified against the DNA. TRBV12-2 is marked as a pseudogene. This CDR3 region has 18 residues. In DNA, the CDR3 is TGTGCAAGTCGCTTAGGATGTATTGGCGGGAGTACCTACAATGAGCAGTTCTTC. As protein: CASRLGCIGGSTYNEQFF.

CDR3 loop: CASSLESTYTQYF. CDR3 nucleotide sequence: TGTGCCAGCAGCTTAGAATCGACTTATACGCAGTATTTT. The genes are TRBV7-9 and TRBJ2-3; D not resolved. Germline V gene sequence: CDR1 SEHNR, CDR2 FQNEAQ (reference sequence). This CDR3 has 13 residues. V was shortened by 1 base and J by 7 bases, with 9 bases between the two germline ends.

This sequence joins TRBV5-4 and TRBJ2-5, with 12 positions matching TRBD1. Germline V lookup: CDR1 SGHNT, CDR2 YYREEE (reference sequence). CDR3 length: 14 amino acids. The ends lost 6 bases at V and 5 bases at J; junction bases unmatched: 5. The CDR3 loop is CASTGTGGIETQYF. The CDR3 coding sequence is TGTGCCAGCACAGGGACAGGGGGCATCGAGACCCAGTACTTC.

This clone was counted a few times. The CDR3 region is CASRTGLAGESEQFF. The CDR3 DNA reads TGTGCCAGCAGAACGGGACTAGCGGGAGAAAGTGAGCAGTTCTTC. This chain uses TRBV6-6 with TRBJ2-1, with 14 bases matching TRBD2. V dropped 6 bases and J dropped 9; count of bases not matched to a gene: 7. The CDR3 length is 15 residues. Per germline, CDR1 MNHNY and CDR2 SVGAGI (reference sequence).